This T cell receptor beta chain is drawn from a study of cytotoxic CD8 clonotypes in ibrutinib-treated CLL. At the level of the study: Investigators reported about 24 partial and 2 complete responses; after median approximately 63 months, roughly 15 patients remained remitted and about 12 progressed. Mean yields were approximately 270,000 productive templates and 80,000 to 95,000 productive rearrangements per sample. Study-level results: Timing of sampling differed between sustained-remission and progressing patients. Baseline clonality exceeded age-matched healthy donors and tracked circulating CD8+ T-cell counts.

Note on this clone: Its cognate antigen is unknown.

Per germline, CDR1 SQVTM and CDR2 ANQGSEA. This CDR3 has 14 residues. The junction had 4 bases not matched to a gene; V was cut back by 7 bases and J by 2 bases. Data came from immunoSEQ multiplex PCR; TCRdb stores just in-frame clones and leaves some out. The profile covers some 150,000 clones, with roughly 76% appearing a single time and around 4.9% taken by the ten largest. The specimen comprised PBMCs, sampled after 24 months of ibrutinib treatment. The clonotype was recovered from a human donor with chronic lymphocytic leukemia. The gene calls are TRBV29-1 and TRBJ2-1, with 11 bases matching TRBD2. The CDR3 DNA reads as TGCAGCGCACCGGGACTAGCGGCCTACAATGAGCAGTTCTTC. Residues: CSAPGLAAYNEQFF.